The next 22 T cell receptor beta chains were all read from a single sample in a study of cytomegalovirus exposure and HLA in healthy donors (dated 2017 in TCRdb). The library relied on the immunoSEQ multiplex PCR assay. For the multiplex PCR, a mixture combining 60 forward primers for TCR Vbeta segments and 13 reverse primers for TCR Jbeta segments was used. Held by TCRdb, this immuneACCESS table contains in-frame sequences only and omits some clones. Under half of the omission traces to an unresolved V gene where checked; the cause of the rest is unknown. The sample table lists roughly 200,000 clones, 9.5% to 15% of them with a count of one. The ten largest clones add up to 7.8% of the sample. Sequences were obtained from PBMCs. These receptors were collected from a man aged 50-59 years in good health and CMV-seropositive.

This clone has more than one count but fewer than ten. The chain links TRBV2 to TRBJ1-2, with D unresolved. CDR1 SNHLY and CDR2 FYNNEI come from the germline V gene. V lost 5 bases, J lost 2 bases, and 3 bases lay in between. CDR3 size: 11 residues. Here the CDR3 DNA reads TGTGCCAGCAGTATAAACTATGGCTACACCTTC. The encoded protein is CASSINYGYTF.

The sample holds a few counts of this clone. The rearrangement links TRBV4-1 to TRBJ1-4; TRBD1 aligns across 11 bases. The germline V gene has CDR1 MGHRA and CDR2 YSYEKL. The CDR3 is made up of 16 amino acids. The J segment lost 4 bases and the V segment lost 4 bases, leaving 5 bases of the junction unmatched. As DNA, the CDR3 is TGCGCCAGCAGCCTTCTTGGGACAGGGGGTAATGAAAAACTGTTTTTT. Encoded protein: CASSLLGTGGNEKLFF.

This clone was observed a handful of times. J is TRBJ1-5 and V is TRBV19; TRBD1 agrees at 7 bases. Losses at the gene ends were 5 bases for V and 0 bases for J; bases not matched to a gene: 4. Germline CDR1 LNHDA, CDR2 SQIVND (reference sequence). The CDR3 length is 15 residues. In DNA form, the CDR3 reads TGTGCCAGTAGTCGGCAGGGGGATAGCAATCAGCCCCAGCATTTT. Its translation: CASSRQGDSNQPQHF.

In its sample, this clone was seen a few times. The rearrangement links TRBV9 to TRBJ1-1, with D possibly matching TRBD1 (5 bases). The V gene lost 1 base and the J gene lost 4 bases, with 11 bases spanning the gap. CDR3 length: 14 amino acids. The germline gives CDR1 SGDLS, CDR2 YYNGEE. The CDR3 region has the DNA TGTGCCAGCAGCGTAAAGGGGCGAAGCACTGAAGCTTTCTTT. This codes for CASSVKGRSTEAFF.

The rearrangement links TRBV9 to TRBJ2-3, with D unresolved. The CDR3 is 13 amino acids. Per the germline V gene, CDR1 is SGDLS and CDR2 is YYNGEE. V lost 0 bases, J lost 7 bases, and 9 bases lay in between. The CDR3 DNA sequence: TGTGCCAGCAGCGTAGTCGGCGGAAATACGCAGTATTTT. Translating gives CASSVVGGNTQYF.

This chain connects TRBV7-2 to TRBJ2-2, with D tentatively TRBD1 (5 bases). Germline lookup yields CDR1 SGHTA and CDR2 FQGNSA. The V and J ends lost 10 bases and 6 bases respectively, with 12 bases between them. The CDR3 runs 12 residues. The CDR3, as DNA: TGTGCCACCTCGCCAGGGTCCGGGGAGCTGTTTTTT. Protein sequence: CATSPGSGELFF.

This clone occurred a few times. The CDR3 sequence: CATSRGLLGLQETQYF. The CDR3 nucleotides are TGTGCCACCAGCAGGGGTCTCCTGGGGCTACAAGAGACCCAGTACTTC. The chain employs TRBV15 and TRBJ2-5; tentative D call: TRBD1 (5 bases). Germline V gives CDR1 LNHNV, CDR2 YYDKDF (reference sequence). V was trimmed by 3 bases and J by 2 bases, leaving 16 bases between them. The CDR3 totals 16 residues.

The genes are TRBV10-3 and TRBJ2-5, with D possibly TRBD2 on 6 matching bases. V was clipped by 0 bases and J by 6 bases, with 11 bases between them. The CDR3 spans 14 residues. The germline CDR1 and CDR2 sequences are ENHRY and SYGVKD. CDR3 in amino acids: CAISESGGPKTQYF. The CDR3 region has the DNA TGTGCCATCAGTGAGTCCGGAGGGCCTAAGACCCAGTACTTC.

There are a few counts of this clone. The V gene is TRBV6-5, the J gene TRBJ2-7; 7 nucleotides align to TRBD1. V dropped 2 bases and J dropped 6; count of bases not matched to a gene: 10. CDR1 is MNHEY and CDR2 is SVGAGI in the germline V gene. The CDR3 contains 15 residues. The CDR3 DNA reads TGTGCCAGCAGTTACCATCCTGACAGGGTTTGCGAGCAGTACGTC. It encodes CASSYHPDRVCEQYV.

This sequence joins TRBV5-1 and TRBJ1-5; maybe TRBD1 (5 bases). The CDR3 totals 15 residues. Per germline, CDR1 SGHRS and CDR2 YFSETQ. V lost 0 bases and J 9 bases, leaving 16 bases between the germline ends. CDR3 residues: CASSLEAAGGSPQHF. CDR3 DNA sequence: TGCGCCAGCAGCTTGGAGGCGGCGGGGGGGTCGCCCCAGCATTTT.

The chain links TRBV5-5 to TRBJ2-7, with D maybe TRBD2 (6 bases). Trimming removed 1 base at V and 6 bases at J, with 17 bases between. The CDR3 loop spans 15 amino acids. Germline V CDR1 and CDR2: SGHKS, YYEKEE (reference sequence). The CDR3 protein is CASSLNAGPTVEQYF. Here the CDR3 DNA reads TGTGCCAGCAGCTTGAACGCGGGGCCGACAGTCGAGCAGTACTTC. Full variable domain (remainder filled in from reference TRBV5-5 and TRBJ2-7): DAGVTQSPTHLIKTRGQQVTLRCSPISGHKSVSWYQQVLGQGPQFIFQYYEKEERGRGNFPDRFSARQFPNYSSELNVNALLLGDSALYLCASSLNAGPTVEQYFGPGTRLTVT.

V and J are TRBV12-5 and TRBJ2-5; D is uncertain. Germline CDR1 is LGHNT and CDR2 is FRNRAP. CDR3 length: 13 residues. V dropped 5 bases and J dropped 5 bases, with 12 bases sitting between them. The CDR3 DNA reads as TGTGCTAGTGGTCCCTCTAGTGAGGAGACCCAGTACTTC. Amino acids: CASGPSSEETQYF.

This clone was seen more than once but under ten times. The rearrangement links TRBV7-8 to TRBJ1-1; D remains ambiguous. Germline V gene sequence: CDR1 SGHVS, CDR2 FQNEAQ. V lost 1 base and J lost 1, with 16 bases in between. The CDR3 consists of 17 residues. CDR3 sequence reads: CASSLEELDTKNTEAFF. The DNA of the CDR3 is TGTGCCAGCAGCTTAGAGGAACTAGATACAAAGAACACTGAAGCTTTCTTT.

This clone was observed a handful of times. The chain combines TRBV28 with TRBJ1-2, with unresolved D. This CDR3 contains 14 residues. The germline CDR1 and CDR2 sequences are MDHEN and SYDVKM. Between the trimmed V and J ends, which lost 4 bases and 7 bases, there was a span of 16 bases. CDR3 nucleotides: TGTGCCAGCAGTTCATGGGGAGTAGGCTCTGGCTACACCTTC. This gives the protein CASSSWGVGSGYTF.

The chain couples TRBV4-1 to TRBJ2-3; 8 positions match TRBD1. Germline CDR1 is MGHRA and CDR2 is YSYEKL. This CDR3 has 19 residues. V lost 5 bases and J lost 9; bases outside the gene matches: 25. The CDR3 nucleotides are TGCGCCAGCAGCTTCGAATGGGCAGGGGGCGCGGGGTCGTTTGGGACGCAGTATTTT. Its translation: CASSFEWAGGAGSFGTQYF.

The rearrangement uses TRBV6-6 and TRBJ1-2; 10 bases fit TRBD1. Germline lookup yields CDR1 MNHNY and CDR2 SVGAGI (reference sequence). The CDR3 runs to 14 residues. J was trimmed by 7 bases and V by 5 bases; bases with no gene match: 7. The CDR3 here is CASSTTGGASGYTF. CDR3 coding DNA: TGTGCCAGCAGTACGACAGGGGGCGCAAGTGGCTACACCTTC.

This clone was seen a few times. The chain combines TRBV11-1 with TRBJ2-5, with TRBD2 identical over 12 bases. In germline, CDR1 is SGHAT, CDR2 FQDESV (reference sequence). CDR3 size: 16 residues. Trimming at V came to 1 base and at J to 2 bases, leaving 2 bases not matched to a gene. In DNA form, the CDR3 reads TGTGCCAGCAGCTTAGGGACTAGCGGGGCTCAAGAGACCCAGTACTTC. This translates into CASSLGTSGAQETQYF.

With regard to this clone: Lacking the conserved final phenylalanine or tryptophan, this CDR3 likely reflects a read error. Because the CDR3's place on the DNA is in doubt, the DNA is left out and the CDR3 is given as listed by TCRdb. The CDR3 loop reads CASSEWRGQDNNQPKHL. V usage is TRBV2 and J usage is TRBJ1-5; the D call in the table, TRBD1, was not verified against the DNA. The CDR3 length equals 17 residues, ends included. CDR1 and CDR2 (germline): SNHLY, FYNNEI.

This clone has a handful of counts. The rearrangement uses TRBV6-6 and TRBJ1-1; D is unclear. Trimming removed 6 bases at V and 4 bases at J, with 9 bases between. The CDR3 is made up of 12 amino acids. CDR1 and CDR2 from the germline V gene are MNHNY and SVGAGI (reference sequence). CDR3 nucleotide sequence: TGTGCCAGCAGGCCGGTCTTCACTGAAGCTTTCTTT. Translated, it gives CASRPVFTEAFF.

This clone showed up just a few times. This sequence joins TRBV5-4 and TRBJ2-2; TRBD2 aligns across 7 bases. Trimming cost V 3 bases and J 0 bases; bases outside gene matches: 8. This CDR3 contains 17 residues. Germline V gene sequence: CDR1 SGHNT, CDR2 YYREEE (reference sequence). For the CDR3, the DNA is TGTGCCAGCAGCTCGGAACTAGCGTCTGCGAACACCGGGGAGCTGTTTTTT. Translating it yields CASSSELASANTGELFF.

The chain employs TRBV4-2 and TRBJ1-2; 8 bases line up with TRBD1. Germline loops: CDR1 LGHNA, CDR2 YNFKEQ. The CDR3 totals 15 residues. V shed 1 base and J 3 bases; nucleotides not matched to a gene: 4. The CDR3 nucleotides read TGTGCCAGCAGCCAAGTACCAGGGGGCGACTATGGCTACACCTTC. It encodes CASSQVPGGDYGYTF.

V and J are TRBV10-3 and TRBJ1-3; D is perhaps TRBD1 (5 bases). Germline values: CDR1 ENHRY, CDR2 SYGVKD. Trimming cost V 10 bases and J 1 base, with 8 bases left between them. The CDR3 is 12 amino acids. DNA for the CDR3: TGTGCCACCCAGGGTTCTGGAAACACCATATATTTT. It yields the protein CATQGSGNTIYF.